This T cell receptor beta chain emerged from a study of shared clonotypes between healthy human individuals (dated by TCRdb to about 2020). With regard to the full study: The cohort comprised a couple of women and a few men aged 18 to 49 years. For each donor, three plates each were used for CD4 naive and CD4 memory, two plates were used for CD8 naive, and one plate was used for CD8 memory. To estimate repertoire size and how much clonotype sharing occurs between individuals, the study deeply sequenced the blood TCR repertoires of five healthy adults. To increase sequencing depth and limit assay-specific biases, different laboratories used diverse techniques to prepare libraries and sequence TCR repertoires. Leukapheresis yielded between about 0.9 and 8.9 billion PBMCs per donor.

From its cysteine to its phenylalanine, the CDR3 spans 12 amino acids. The CDR3 DNA has 36 bases and is translated from base 1. The germline ends are 5 bases apart after V is trimmed by 0 bases and J by 6 bases. Looking up the germline V gene yields CDR1 MGHRA and CDR2 YSYEKL. Using the deep immunoSEQ assay, multiplex PCR amplified TCR CDR3 regions from genomic DNA. Genomic DNA extracted from each cell subset was distributed evenly over all wells of several immunoSEQ 96-well plates, and each plate served as one replicate. For sorted subsets, each replicate PCR was loaded with around 220 ng genomic DNA, equivalent to 30,000 or so T cell genomes. The purified libraries were quantified using a Qubit 3.0 fluorometer, sized with a Bioanalyzer 2100, and then quantified again using the KAPA Library Quantification kit. Every immunoSEQ 96-well plate was sequenced on a dedicated single-read 150-cycle Illumina NextSeq 550 flow cell. In the original analysis: Because the immunoSEQ output held only junctional sequences and lacked quality scores, the filtering could not match the filtering applied to full-length reads. To assign V/J genes and CDR3, sequences were annotated using PyIR, a Python wrapper for IgBLAST v1.9, with IMGT germline references. Any read was removed if the V/J assignment was weak (E-value above 1e-6), the CDR3 was missing, or the read contained stop codons, out-of-frame junctions, or ambiguous translated residues. V3J clonotypes were defined by identical inferred V gene, J gene, and CDR3 amino acid sequence. To compute the percentage overlap between repertoires, the number of shared unique clonotypes was divided by the size of the smaller repertoire. RTK rarefaction, the Chao1 estimator, and Recon v2.1 estimates of unobserved clonotypes were used to assess repertoire richness. OLGA was used to compute generation probabilities for all TCRbeta clonotypes that the gDNA method yielded from a handful of donors. TCRdb took over this immuneACCESS table, retaining in-frame rearrangements with V and J assigned. Such tables are incomplete; in checked studies, under half of the missing clones stem from an unresolved V gene, and the remainder is unexplained. D and trimming were read from the DNA, whereas the V and J calls and clone size are those reported in that table. The sample table lists millions of clones, roughly 93% of them with a count of one. 0.39% of the sample goes to the ten largest clones.

Details on this clone: Its antigen remains undetermined. Per-base quality was not reported, and no clone a single base away is much larger than it.

Overall study results and their limits: Rarefaction of sorted-subset datasets indicated incomplete sequencing despite the large sequencing depth. The small number of donors limited the genetic and exposure-history diversity represented. Higher generation probabilities were observed for clonotypes shared by all four sorted-subset donors than for non-shared clonotypes. Sampling was limited to blood, and TCR repertoires in tissue likely differ from TCR repertoires in blood. Pairwise subsampling indicated that sequencing depth was expected to affect the degree of clonotype sharing among donors. Naive subsets generally had larger estimated clonotype richness than memory subsets did. About 5% of naive CD4, 3.5% of naive CD8, about 2.1% of memory CD4, and approximately 0.4% of memory CD8 clonotypes were shared across several donors.

The donors were healthy, HIV-negative adults who had no recently reported acute infections or vaccinations. Every donor was a Caucasian adult living in Nashville, Tennessee, USA. CD4+ T cells were enriched through magnetic negative selection, after which naive cells were positively selected on CD45RA and the remaining negative fraction served as the memory subset. Blood was obtained by leukapheresis, after which PBMCs were separated by Ficoll-Histopaque density gradient centrifugation and cryopreserved in liquid nitrogen vapor phase. Analytical flow cytometry was used to check the purity and quantity of every magnetically sorted T cell population. Genomic DNA was isolated from each sorted fraction and quantified by UV absorbance on a Nanodrop 2000c.

The specimen was naive CD4+ T cells from PBMCs. The cell subset or site label, as the study defines it: CD45RA+ positively selected. The clonotype originates from a man younger than 30 in good health. Some clones in this sample may be carry-over from other donors' samples. The sequence is built from TRBV4-1 and TRBJ1-1; a confident D gene designation cannot be given. The CDR3 in this case is CASSQDPPEAFF. The bases read TGCGCCAGCAGCCAAGACCCCCCTGAAGCTTTCTTT.